One sample yielded the 30 T cell receptor beta chains listed below, sequenced in a study of blood T cell repertoires in COVID-19. TCRdb's table, derived via immunoSEQ multiplex PCR, lists solely in-frame clones and lacks some. Of about 200,000 clones in the sample, under 90% are singletons; the top ten hold nearly 4.5%. The specimen sequenced was peripheral blood. The receptors stem from a man in his fifties or sixties with acute or convalescent COVID-19.

This rearrangement joins TRBV18 to TRBJ2-7; 10 nucleotides agree with TRBD2. The CDR3 contains 13 residues. V shed 6 bases and J 2 bases; nucleotides not matched to a gene: 1. Germline CDR1 is KGHSH and CDR2 is LQKENI. CDR3 region: CASSLAGAYEQYF. CDR3 DNA sequence: TGTGCCAGCTCGCTAGCGGGGGCCTACGAGCAGTACTTC.

V usage is TRBV3-1 (or the pseudogene TRBV3-2) and J usage is TRBJ2-6, with D hard to call. CDR1 is LGHDT and CDR2 is YNNKEL in the germline V gene (reference sequence). CDR3 size: 16 residues. V lost 4 bases to trimming and J lost 0 bases, with 10 bases between them. In nucleotides, the CDR3 is TGTGCCAGCAGCCCCTACAGCCCCTCTGGGGCCAACGTCCTGACTTTC. It encodes CASSPYSPSGANVLTF.

The rearrangement joins TRBV6-5 to TRBJ1-2, with 10 bases lining up with TRBD1. V was clipped by 6 bases and J by 7 bases; unmatched bases: 8. This CDR3 is 14 amino acids long. Per germline, CDR1 MNHEY and CDR2 SVGAGI. CDR3 nucleotide sequence: TGTGCCAGCAGCCAGGACAGGGGGGCTGGTGGCTACACCTTC. It yields the protein CASSQDRGAGGYTF.

The gene calls are TRBV6-2 or TRBV6-3 and TRBJ1-2; TRBD1 aligns across 9 bases. V gave up 4 bases and J gave up 6 bases; unmatched junction bases: 12. This CDR3 is built from 16 residues. Per germline, CDR1 MNHEY and CDR2 SVGEGT. Here the CDR3 DNA reads TGTGCCAGCAGTTCCGCCGTATCCGGGACAGGGAATGGCTACACCTTC. Protein sequence: CASSSAVSGTGNGYTF.

This rearrangement joins TRBV12-5 to TRBJ1-1; D is possibly TRBD1 (5 bases). The germline gives CDR1 LGHNT, CDR2 FRNRAP. V was cut by 4 bases and J by 7 bases, with 10 bases left in between. CDR3 length equals 12 residues. In DNA, the CDR3 is TGTGCTAGTGGTTGGTCCGACAGTGAAGCTTTCTTT. It yields the protein CASGWSDSEAFF.

This chain links TRBV27 with TRBJ1-5, with 9 nucleotides matching TRBD1. The CDR3 sequence is 14 residues long. The ends lost 6 bases at V and 2 bases at J; junction bases unmatched: 2. Germline V gene lookup returns CDR1 MNHEY and CDR2 SMNVEV (reference sequence). DNA for the CDR3: TGTGCCAGCAGACGGACAGGGGGCAATCAGCCCCAGCATTTT. Protein: CASRRTGGNQPQHF.

The rearrangement uses TRBV5-1 and TRBJ2-5, with D perhaps matching TRBD2 (5 bases). This CDR3 is built from 14 residues. Trimming shortened V by 4 bases and J by 3 bases, and 13 bases separated the two germline ends. CDR1 SGHRS and CDR2 YFSETQ come from the germline V gene. Written as DNA, the CDR3 is TGCGCCAGCAGCGTTGGACTCAACGAAGAGACCCAGTACTTC. Protein: CASSVGLNEETQYF.

The chain links TRBV5-1 to TRBJ2-4; 8 bases align to TRBD1. CDR1 SGHRS and CDR2 YFSETQ come from the germline V gene. CDR3 length equals 14 residues. V was clipped by 4 bases and J by 6 bases; unmatched bases: 6. Written as DNA, the CDR3 is TGCGCCAGCAGCGAGGGACAGGAACTAAACATTCAGTACTTC. It codes for CASSEGQELNIQYF.

This chain links TRBV25-1 with TRBJ2-3, with TRBD1 matching 8 bases. In germline, CDR1 is MGHDK, CDR2 SYGVNS. This CDR3 comprises 13 residues. The trim removed 6 bases at V and 10 bases at J, leaving 9 bases unmatched. The CDR3 sequence is CASSFQGAFAQYF. In nucleotides, the CDR3 is TGTGCCAGCAGCTTCCAGGGGGCATTTGCGCAGTATTTT.

The rearrangement uses TRBV7-9 and TRBJ1-2; D might be TRBD1 (6 bases). The CDR3 contains 14 residues. V dropped 6 bases and J dropped 12 bases, with 23 bases sitting between them. From germline, CDR1 is SEHNR and CDR2 FQNEAQ (reference sequence). Here the CDR3 reads CASSESGALSRNTF. CDR3 sequence (DNA): TGTGCCAGCAGTGAGTCAGGGGCGCTGAGTAGAAACACCTTC.

The rearrangement links TRBV7-2 to TRBJ2-7, with D perhaps matching TRBD2 (6 bases). Germline V CDR1 and CDR2: SGHTA, FQGNSA. This CDR3 contains 14 residues. Between the trimmed V and J ends, which lost 6 bases and 2 bases, there was a span of 14 bases. CDR3 amino acids: CASSYGLKTYEQYF. Here the CDR3 DNA reads TGTGCCAGCAGTTACGGACTAAAAACCTACGAGCAGTACTTC.

V usage is TRBV7-6 and J usage is TRBJ2-2, with D perhaps matching TRBD1 (5 bases). This CDR3 region has 16 residues. The germline CDR1 and CDR2 sequences are SGHVS and FNYEAQ. The germline V and J ends were trimmed by 2 bases and 5 bases, with 15 bases remaining between them. DNA for the CDR3: TGTGCCAGCAGCTTAACAAGCAGGGTGGGGACCGGGGAGCTGTTTTTT. Protein: CASSLTSRVGTGELFF.

A few counts support this clone. This chain joins TRBV6-5 and TRBJ1-1; D might be TRBD1 (5 bases). The germline V and J ends were trimmed by 1 base and 2 bases, with 14 bases remaining between them. From germline, CDR1 is MNHEY and CDR2 SVGAGI. This CDR3 spans 16 amino acids. The CDR3 loop is CASSYWGGRANTEAFF. The CDR3 DNA reads as TGTGCCAGCAGTTACTGGGGGGGTAGGGCTAACACTGAAGCTTTCTTT.

This chain connects TRBV19 to TRBJ1-2, with D unclear. The CDR3 length is 13 residues. V was clipped by 1 base and J by 8 bases, with 11 bases between them. Germline V CDR1 and CDR2: LNHDA, SQIVND (reference sequence). The CDR3 protein is CASSIGEARGYTF. CDR3 DNA: TGTGCCAGTAGTATAGGGGAGGCCCGCGGCTACACCTTC. The full variable domain, in which reference TRBV19 and TRBJ1-2 provide the parts outside the CDR3, is DGGITQSPKYLFRKEGQNVTLSCEQNLNHDAMYWYRQDPGQGLRLIYYSQIVNDFQKGDIAEGYSVSREKKESFPLTVTSAQKNPTAFYLCASSIGEARGYTFGSGTRLTVV.

This clone was found once. Additional DNA sequences in this sample encode the identical CDR3. This chain connects TRBV6-5 to TRBJ1-5; 8 bases map to TRBD1. In germline, CDR1 is MNHEY, CDR2 SVGAGI. There are 14 residues in the CDR3. Trimming took 2 bases from V and 6 from J; bases not matched to a gene: 3. CDR3 DNA sequence: TGTGCCAGCAGTTACACCGGACAGGGTCAGCCCCAGCATTTT. Its protein product is CASSYTGQGQPQHF.

The chain couples TRBV14 to TRBJ1-2, with TRBD1 matching 11 bases. CDR3 length equals 14 residues. J gave up 5 bases and V 4 bases, and 3 bases lay outside the gene matches. Germline V lookup: CDR1 SGHDN, CDR2 FVKESK. The CDR3 is CASSRTGGGYGYTF. The CDR3 DNA is TGTGCCAGCAGCCGGACAGGGGGCGGGTATGGCTACACCTTC.

The rearrangement joins TRBV5-4 to TRBJ2-3, with TRBD2 identical over 8 bases. CDR1 and CDR2 from the germline V gene are SGHNT and YYREEE (reference sequence). The CDR3 loop spans 15 amino acids. V shed 5 bases and J 2 bases; nucleotides not matched to a gene: 7. The CDR3 DNA follows: TGTGCCAGCAGGTCTGGCGGGGGGTTCACAGATACGCAGTATTTT. Protein sequence: CASRSGGGFTDTQYF.

The chain combines TRBV6-5 with TRBJ2-1, with TRBD1 matching 9 bases. Germline CDR1 is MNHEY and CDR2 is SVGAGI. The CDR3 loop spans 14 amino acids. V lost 5 bases and J lost 6; bases outside the gene matches: 5. CDR3 coding DNA: TGTGCCAGCAGTACAGACAGGGGGGGCAATGAGCAGTTCTTC. It encodes CASSTDRGGNEQFF.

V is TRBV19 and J is TRBJ1-2; tentative D call: TRBD1 (5 bases). Germline loops: CDR1 LNHDA, CDR2 SQIVND (reference sequence). CDR3 length: 16 residues. The V gene lost 5 bases and the J gene lost 4 bases, with 20 bases spanning the gap. In DNA, the CDR3 is TGTGCCAGTAGTCCCCAGCCGCAGGGTGGAATCTATGGCTACACCTTC. Its translation: CASSPQPQGGIYGYTF.

The chain has TRBV7-2 and TRBJ1-4; perhaps TRBD1 as D (5 bases). Germline CDR1 and CDR2: SGHTA and FQGNSA. V was clipped by 0 bases and J by 7 bases, with 15 bases between them. The CDR3 spans 16 residues. In DNA, the CDR3 is TGTGCCAGCAGCTTAGCGGCCGGGGTCGGGGGTGAAAAACTGTTTTTT. Translation gives CASSLAAGVGGEKLFF.

The V call is TRBV6-6, the J call TRBJ1-1, with D perhaps matching TRBD1 (5 bases). The CDR3 consists of 13 residues. The V end was cut by 11 bases, the J end by 4 bases, with 17 bases between. From germline, CDR1 is MNHNY and CDR2 SVGAGI (reference sequence). The CDR3 bases are TGTGCCTGCCGCAGTCAGGGCGGCACTGAAGCTTTCTTT. This codes for CACRSQGGTEAFF.

The chain is built from TRBV2 and TRBJ1-5, with TRBD1 as a possible D gene (6 bases). Germline CDR1 is SNHLY and CDR2 is FYNNEI. The CDR3 covers 14 residues. V gave up 2 bases and J gave up 9 bases, with 14 bases separating them. CDR3: CASSETTGQRPQHF. CDR3 in DNA: TGTGCCAGCAGTGAAACGACAGGACAACGGCCCCAGCATTTT.

The sample holds a few counts of this clone. The chain combines TRBV5-1 with TRBJ2-3, with TRBD2 matching over 11 bases. The CDR3 contains 16 residues. Germline CDR1 reads SGHRS; CDR2 reads YFSETQ. V gave up 2 bases and J gave up 5 bases; unmatched junction bases: 7. CDR3 loop: CASSFSLAGVGDTQYF. In nucleotides, the CDR3 is TGCGCCAGCAGCTTTTCACTAGCGGGGGTTGGAGATACGCAGTATTTT.

The genes are TRBV4-2 and TRBJ1-5; D call uncertain. Trimming removed 0 bases from V and 6 bases from J, with 12 bases in between. The CDR3 has 15 amino acids. CDR1 LGHNA and CDR2 YNFKEQ come from the germline V gene. This CDR3 reads CASSQDSGTGQPQHF. CDR3 DNA: TGTGCCAGCAGCCAAGATAGCGGTACGGGTCAGCCCCAGCATTTT.

The J gene is TRBJ1-4, the V gene TRBV5-1; tentative D call: TRBD1 (6 bases). Germline-derived CDR1 and CDR2 are SGHRS and YFSETQ. V gave up 1 base and J gave up 1 base, with 17 bases separating them. The CDR3 spans 18 residues. This CDR3 is CASSLTPPGVVTNEKLFF. Here the CDR3 DNA reads TGCGCCAGCAGCTTGACTCCGCCAGGGGTTGTAACTAATGAAAAACTGTTTTTT.

V gene TRBV10-1 combines with J gene TRBJ1-1; D call uncertain. V lost 0 bases and J lost 0, with 8 bases in between. Germline V gene data show CDR1 as WNHNN and CDR2 as SYGVQD (reference sequence). This CDR3 region has 15 residues. The CDR3 is CASSESSALNTEAFF. CDR3 in DNA: TGCGCCAGCAGTGAGTCGAGTGCTCTGAACACTGAAGCTTTCTTT.

This clone has only one observation. This chain uses TRBV29-1 with TRBJ2-3; D is undetermined. CDR1 and CDR2 from the germline V gene are SQVTM and ANQGSEA. Trimming took 6 bases from V and 3 from J, leaving 7 bases between them. CDR3 length equals 11 residues. The CDR3 protein is CSVGETDTQYF. The CDR3 DNA sequence: TGCAGCGTAGGAGAGACAGATACGCAGTATTTT.

V gene TRBV7-2 combines with J gene TRBJ1-1; D gene unclear. Trimming pared 6 bases from V and 5 bases from J, leaving 10 bases between. This CDR3 has 12 residues. Germline V lookup: CDR1 SGHTA, CDR2 FQGNSA. The CDR3 sequence: CASSLQRTEAFF. The DNA for the CDR3 is TGTGCCAGCAGTTTACAGCGAACTGAAGCTTTCTTT.

This rearrangement joins TRBV4-1 to TRBJ2-7; tentative D call: TRBD1 (5 bases). CDR1 MGHRA and CDR2 YSYEKL come from the germline V gene. With 2 bases removed from V and 2 bases from J, the gap between germline ends came to 10 bases. The CDR3 runs to 14 residues. The CDR3 coding sequence is TGCGCCAGCAGCCAAAGACAGCCACCCTACGAGCAGTACTTC. Translating it yields CASSQRQPPYEQYF.

The chain recombines TRBV4-1 with TRBJ1-1; no definite D call. The CDR3 length is 13 residues. Germline lookup yields CDR1 MGHRA and CDR2 YSYEKL. Trimming stripped 5 bases from V and 7 bases from J, with 14 bases between. CDR3 residues: CASSSGVFGEAFF. In nucleotides, the CDR3 is TGCGCCAGCAGCTCCGGGGTTTTTGGTGAAGCTTTCTTT.